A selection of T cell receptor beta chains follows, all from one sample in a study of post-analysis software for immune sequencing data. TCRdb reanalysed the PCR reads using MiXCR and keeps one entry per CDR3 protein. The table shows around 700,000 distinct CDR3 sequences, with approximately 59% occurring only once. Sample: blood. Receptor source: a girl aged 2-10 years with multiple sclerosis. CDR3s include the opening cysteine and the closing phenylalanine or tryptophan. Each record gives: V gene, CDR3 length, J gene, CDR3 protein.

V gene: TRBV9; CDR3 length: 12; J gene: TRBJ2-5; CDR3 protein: CASSASGETQYF
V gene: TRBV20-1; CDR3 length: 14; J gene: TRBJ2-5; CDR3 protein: CSARGGTVQETQYF
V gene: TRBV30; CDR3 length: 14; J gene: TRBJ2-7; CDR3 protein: CAWRRGLVSYEQYF
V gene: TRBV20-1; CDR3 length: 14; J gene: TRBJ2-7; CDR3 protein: CGQRDSTFSYEQYF
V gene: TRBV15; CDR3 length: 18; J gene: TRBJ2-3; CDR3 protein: CATSRGSLRLAGIDTQYF
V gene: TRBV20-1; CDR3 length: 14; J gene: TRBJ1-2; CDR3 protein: CSARVSGLRYGYTF
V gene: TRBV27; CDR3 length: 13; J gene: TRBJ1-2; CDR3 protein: CASSLDGLYGYTF
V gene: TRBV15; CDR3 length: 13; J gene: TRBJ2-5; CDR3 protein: CATSRGREETQYF
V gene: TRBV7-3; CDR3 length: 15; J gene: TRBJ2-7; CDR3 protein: CASSLDGRGSYEQYF
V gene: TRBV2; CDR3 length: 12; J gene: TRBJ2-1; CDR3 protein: CASSGDDNEQFF
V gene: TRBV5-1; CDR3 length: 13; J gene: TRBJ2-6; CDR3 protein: CATYTSGANVLTF
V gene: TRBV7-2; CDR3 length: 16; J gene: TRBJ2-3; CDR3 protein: CASSFRRGLAGATQYF
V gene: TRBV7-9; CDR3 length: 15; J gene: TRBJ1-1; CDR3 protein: CASRPQGIRNTEAFF
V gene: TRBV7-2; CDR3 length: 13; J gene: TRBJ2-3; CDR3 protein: CASSSRPTDTQYF
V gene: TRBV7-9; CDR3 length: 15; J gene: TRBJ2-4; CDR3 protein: CASSSTDSPKNIQYF
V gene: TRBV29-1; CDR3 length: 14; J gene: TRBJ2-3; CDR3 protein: CSVVSLSRTDTQYF
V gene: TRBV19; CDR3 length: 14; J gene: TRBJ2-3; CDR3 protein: CASSPGPNTDTQYF
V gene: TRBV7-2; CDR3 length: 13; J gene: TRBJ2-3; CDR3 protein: CASSLMLIYTQYF
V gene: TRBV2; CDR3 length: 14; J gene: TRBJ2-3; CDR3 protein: CASRRGSGTDTQYF
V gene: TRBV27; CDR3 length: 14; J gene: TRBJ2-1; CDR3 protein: CASSFQGAANEQFF
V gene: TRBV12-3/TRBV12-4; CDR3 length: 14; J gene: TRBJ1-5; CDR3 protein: CASSLREGGQPQHF
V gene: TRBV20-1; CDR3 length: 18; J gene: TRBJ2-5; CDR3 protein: CSARDTGTSGGYQETQYF
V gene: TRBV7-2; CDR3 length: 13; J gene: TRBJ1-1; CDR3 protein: CASSLFGTDEAFF
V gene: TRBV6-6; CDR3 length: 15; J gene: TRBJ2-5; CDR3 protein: CASSYGRRPQETQYF
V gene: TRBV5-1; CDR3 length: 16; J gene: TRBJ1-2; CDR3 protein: CASSHALKGATYGYTF
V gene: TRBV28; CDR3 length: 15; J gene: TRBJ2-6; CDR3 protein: CASSWGLSGANVLTF
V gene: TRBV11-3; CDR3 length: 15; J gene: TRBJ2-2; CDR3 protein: CASSPRDGGGGELFF
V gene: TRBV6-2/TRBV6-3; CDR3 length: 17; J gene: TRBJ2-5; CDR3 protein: CASSYSKVWRLLGSQYF
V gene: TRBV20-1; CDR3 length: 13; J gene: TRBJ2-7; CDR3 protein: CSATSGLSYEQYF
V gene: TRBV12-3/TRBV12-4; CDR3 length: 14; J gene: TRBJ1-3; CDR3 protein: CASSSLHSGNTIYF
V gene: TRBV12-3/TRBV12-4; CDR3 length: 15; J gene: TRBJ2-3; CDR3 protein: CASTGRGLSTDTQYF
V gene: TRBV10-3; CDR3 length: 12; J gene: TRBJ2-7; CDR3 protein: CAIRQGQDEQYF
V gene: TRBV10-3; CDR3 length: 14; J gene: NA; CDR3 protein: CAISESGGVDIQYF
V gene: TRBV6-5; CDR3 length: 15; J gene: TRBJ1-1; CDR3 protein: CASSYSRVGTTEAFF
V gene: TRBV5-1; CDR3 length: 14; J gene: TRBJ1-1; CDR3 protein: CASRLTDMNTEAFF
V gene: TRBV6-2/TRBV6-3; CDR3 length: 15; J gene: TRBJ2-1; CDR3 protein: CASRRTSGAQGEQFF
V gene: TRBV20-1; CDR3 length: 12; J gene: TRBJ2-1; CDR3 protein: CSANLNYNEQFF
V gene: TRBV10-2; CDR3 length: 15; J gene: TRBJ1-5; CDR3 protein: CASRNGGGGNQPQHF
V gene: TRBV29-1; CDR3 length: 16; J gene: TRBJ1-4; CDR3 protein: CSVDRGQRGVREKLFF
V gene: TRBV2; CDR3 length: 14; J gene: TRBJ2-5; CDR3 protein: CASALAVYQETQYF
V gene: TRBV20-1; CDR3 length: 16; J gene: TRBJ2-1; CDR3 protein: CSARDVSSGKLEGQFF
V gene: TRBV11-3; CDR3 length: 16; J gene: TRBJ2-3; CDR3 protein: CASSWALAGSTDTQYF
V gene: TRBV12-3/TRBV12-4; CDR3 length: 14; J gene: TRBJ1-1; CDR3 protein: CATKDRSMNTEAFF
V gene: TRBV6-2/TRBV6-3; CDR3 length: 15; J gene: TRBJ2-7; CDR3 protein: CASSYDGPNSYEQYF
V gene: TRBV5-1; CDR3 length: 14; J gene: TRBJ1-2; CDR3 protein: CASSYVPGRHGYTF
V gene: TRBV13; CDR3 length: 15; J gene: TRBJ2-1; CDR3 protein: CASSLAGFGPNEQFF
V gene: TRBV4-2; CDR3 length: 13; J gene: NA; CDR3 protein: CASSQDRQDEQYF
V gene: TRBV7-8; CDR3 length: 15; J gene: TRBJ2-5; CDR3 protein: CASSWGQGGKETQYF
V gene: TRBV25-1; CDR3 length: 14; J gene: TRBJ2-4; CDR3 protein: CASSADGPKNIQDF
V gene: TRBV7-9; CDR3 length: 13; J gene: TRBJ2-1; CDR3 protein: CASRRRDYNEQFF
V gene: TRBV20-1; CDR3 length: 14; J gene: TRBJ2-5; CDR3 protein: CSAWTSGGSETQYF
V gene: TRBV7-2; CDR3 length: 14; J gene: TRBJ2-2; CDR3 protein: CASSLDSSTGELFF
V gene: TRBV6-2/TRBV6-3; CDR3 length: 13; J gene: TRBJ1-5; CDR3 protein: CASSYNREQPQHF
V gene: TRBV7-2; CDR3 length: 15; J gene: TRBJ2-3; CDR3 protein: CASSSWAKDTDTQYF
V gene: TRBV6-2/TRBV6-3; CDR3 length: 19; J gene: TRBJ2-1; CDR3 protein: CASSSLDRGGGGSYNEQFF
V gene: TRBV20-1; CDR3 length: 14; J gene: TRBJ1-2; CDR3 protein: CSARALGSDYGYTF
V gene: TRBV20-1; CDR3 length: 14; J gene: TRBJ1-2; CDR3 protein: CSASGAGGNYGYTF
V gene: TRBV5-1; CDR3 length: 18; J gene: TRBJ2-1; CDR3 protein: CASSLGLAGAPSYNEQFF
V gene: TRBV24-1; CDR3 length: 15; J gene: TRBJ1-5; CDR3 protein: CATSARQGSNQPQHF